Each of the 18 T cell receptor beta chains below was sequenced from the same sample in a study of follicular helper T cells after annual influenza vaccination. Data came from immunoSEQ multiplex PCR; TCRdb stores just in-frame clones and leaves some out. The table includes about 5,800 clones, roughly 85% detected once. Time point indicated: 2015-2016 season, pre-vaccination. The material sequenced was CXCR5+ CD38- circulating T follicular helper cells from blood, taken on the day of influenza vaccination. Subset described: circulating Tfh, non-naive CD4+CXCR5+PD-1+ (ICOS+CD38+ or ICOS-CD38-). These receptors all come from an adult who received the influenza vaccine.

The chain is built from TRBV2 and TRBJ2-3, with TRBD2 identical over 8 bases. CDR3 length equals 17 residues. The germline V gene encodes CDR1 SNHLY and CDR2 FYNNEI. J gave up 2 bases and V 5 bases, and 12 bases lay outside the gene matches. The CDR3 DNA follows: TGTGCCAGCAGTACCCTGGATGCTAGCGGGTTCACAGATACGCAGTATTTT. This gives the protein CASSTLDASGFTDTQYF.

The gene calls are TRBV18 and TRBJ1-5; D is perhaps TRBD1 (5 bases). This CDR3 is 14 amino acids long. V gave up 6 bases and J gave up 5 bases, with 14 bases separating them. Germline V gene data show CDR1 as KGHSH and CDR2 as LQKENI. The DNA for the CDR3 is TGTGCCAGCTCCCAAGGACGGGACGATCAGCCCCAGCATTTT. As protein: CASSQGRDDQPQHF.

The V call is TRBV7-7, the J call TRBJ2-5; the D gene is possibly TRBD2 (6 bases). Germline V lookup: CDR1 SSHAT, CDR2 FNYEAQ (reference sequence). The length of the CDR3 is 16 residues. Trimming cost V 1 base and J 1 base, with 13 bases left between them. CDR3: CASSLDGGVTQETQYF. CDR3 nucleotides: TGTGCCAGCAGCTTAGACGGAGGGGTGACCCAAGAGACCCAGTACTTC. Full variable domain (rest looked up from reference TRBV7-7 and TRBJ2-5): GAGVSQSPRYKVTKRGQDVTLRCDPISSHATLYWYQQALGQGPEFLTYFNYEAQPDKSGLPSDRFSAERPEGSISTLTIQRTEQRDSAMYRCASSLDGGVTQETQYFGPGTRLLVL.

The chain is built from TRBV7-2 and TRBJ2-1; 14 nucleotides agree with TRBD2. The CDR3 totals 17 residues. Germline V gene data show CDR1 as SGHTA and CDR2 as FQGNSA. After removal of 5 bases from V and 7 bases from J, the junction contained 10 bases not matched to a gene. The CDR3 is CASSLRTSGRKGNEQFF. The CDR3 coding sequence is TGTGCCAGCAGCCTCCGGACTAGCGGGAGGAAGGGTAATGAGCAGTTCTTC.

The rearrangement joins TRBV27 to TRBJ1-1, with D tentatively TRBD1 (5 bases). The germline V and J ends were trimmed by 7 bases and 9 bases, with 18 bases remaining between them. The CDR3 is 13 amino acids. Germline V CDR1 and CDR2: MNHEY, SMNVEV (reference sequence). CDR3 in amino acids: CASTTPEGTKAFF. In nucleotides, the CDR3 is TGTGCCAGCACTACCCCGGAAGGGACGAAAGCTTTCTTT.

The J gene is TRBJ1-5, the V gene TRBV19; D may be TRBD1 (6 bases). Germline V lookup: CDR1 LNHDA, CDR2 SQIVND (reference sequence). The CDR3 spans 15 residues. V shed 3 bases and J shed 4 bases, with 13 bases lying between them. CDR3 sequence reads: CASSIRGQGNQPQHF. CDR3 coding DNA: TGTGCCAGTAGTATTCGGGGGCAGGGGAATCAGCCCCAGCATTTT.

The chain employs TRBV27 and TRBJ1-1, with TRBD1 matching 7 bases. Germline V gene data show CDR1 as MNHEY and CDR2 as SMNVEV (reference sequence). The J segment lost 5 bases and the V segment lost 1 base, leaving 4 bases of the junction unmatched. CDR3 length: 14 residues. The CDR3 protein is CASSLLTGRTEAFF. CDR3 nucleotides: TGTGCCAGCAGTTTATTGACAGGGAGGACTGAAGCTTTCTTT.

This sequence joins TRBV7-6 and TRBJ2-7, with TRBD2 matching over 8 bases. This CDR3 spans 14 amino acids. J gave up 3 bases and V 0 bases, and 1 base lay outside the gene matches. Germline V gene lookup returns CDR1 SGHVS and CDR2 FNYEAQ. The CDR3 loop is CASSLAGLDYEQYF. The CDR3 region has the DNA TGTGCCAGCAGCTTAGCGGGACTAGACTACGAGCAGTACTTC.

A few counts support this clone. V usage is TRBV30 and J usage is TRBJ2-2; a weak D match, TRBD2 (5 bases). Germline loops: CDR1 GTSNPN, CDR2 SVGIG (reference sequence). There are 13 residues in the CDR3. Deletions cut 2 bases from V and 4 bases from J, with 8 bases between. The CDR3 loop reads CAWSKDFTGELFF. CDR3 nucleotides: TGTGCCTGGAGTAAGGACTTCACCGGGGAGCTGTTTTTT.

The rearrangement links TRBV6-1 to TRBJ2-1; D is perhaps TRBD2 (6 bases). With 9 bases removed from V and 6 bases from J, the gap between germline ends came to 15 bases. The CDR3 spans 13 residues. CDR1 and CDR2 (germline): MNHNS, SASEGT. CDR3 sequence: CASRYSSGNEQFF. CDR3 nucleotides: TGTGCCAGTCGTTATAGTAGCGGCAATGAGCAGTTCTTC.

This clone was found a few times. This chain joins TRBV19 and TRBJ2-7; a weak D match, TRBD1 (6 bases). Germline-derived CDR1 and CDR2 are LNHDA and SQIVND (reference sequence). With 8 bases removed from V and 0 bases from J, the gap between germline ends came to 14 bases. CDR3 length equals 14 residues. CDR3 amino acids: CASRDTSFSYEQYF. In nucleotides, the CDR3 is TGTGCCAGTCGGGACACAAGCTTCTCCTACGAGCAGTACTTC.

V gene TRBV6-1 combines with J gene TRBJ1-2; D possibly corresponds to TRBD1 (6 bases). With 11 bases removed from V and 4 bases from J, the gap between germline ends came to 23 bases. In germline, CDR1 is MNHNS, CDR2 SASEGT. This CDR3 contains 15 residues. The CDR3 DNA follows: TGTGCCTCCTTTCATACAGGGAGAGAGGGCTATGGCTACACCTTC. This gives the protein CASFHTGREGYGYTF.

V and J are TRBV7-2 and TRBJ2-3; no reliable D call. Germline V lookup: CDR1 SGHTA, CDR2 FQGNSA. This CDR3 is built from 14 residues. Between the trimmed V and J ends, which lost 1 base and 5 bases, there was a span of 10 bases. The CDR3 loop is CASSLEGLIDTQYF. Written as DNA, the CDR3 is TGTGCCAGCAGCTTAGAGGGCCTGATAGATACGCAGTATTTT. Based on the CDR3 plus reference TRBV7-2 and TRBJ2-3, the full variable domain is GAGVSQSPSNKVTEKGKDVELRCDPISGHTALYWYRQSLGQGLEFLIYFQGNSAPDKSGLPSDRFSAERTGGSVSTLTIQRTQQEDSAVYLCASSLEGLIDTQYFGPGTRLTVL.

This rearrangement joins TRBV6-1 to TRBJ1-4, with 8 bases that match TRBD1. V shed 7 bases and J 5 bases; nucleotides not matched to a gene: 6. Germline CDR1 reads MNHNS; CDR2 reads SASEGT. The length of the CDR3 is 14 residues. CDR3 in DNA: TGTGCCAGCACTGACAGGGGCTTCAATGAAAAACTGTTTTTT. Protein: CASTDRGFNEKLFF.

This clone came up once. This chain uses TRBV29-1 with TRBJ2-5; D uncertain. This CDR3 has 12 residues. Germline V lookup: CDR1 SQVTM, CDR2 ANQGSEA. Trimming left V 4 bases short and J 4 bases short, with 10 bases between. CDR3 protein: CSVAEVIETQYF. The DNA for the CDR3 is TGCAGCGTTGCCGAGGTGATAGAGACCCAGTACTTC.

In DNA, the CDR3 is TGTGCCTGGAGTGTCGCAGTAGGGGTAAATCAGCCCCAGCATTTT. Translation: CAWSVAVGVNQPQHF. The genes are TRBV30 and TRBJ1-5; D perhaps matches TRBD1 (5 bases). Trimming removed 0 bases from V and 4 bases from J, with 13 bases in between. The CDR3 contains 15 residues. CDR1 and CDR2 from the germline V gene are GTSNPN and SVGIG (reference sequence). Together with reference TRBV30 and TRBJ1-5, the CDR3 gives the full variable domain: SQTIHQWPATLVQPVGSPLSLECTVEGTSNPNLYWYRQAAGRGLQLLFYSVGIGQISSEVPQNLSASRPQDRQFILSSKKLLLSDSGFYLCAWSVAVGVNQPQHFGDGTRLSIL.

The V call is TRBV30, the J call TRBJ1-3; D is unclear. The V end lost 2 bases, the J end lost 4 bases, and 3 bases lay between the germline ends. CDR1 and CDR2 from the germline V gene are GTSNPN and SVGIG (reference sequence). The CDR3 runs 11 residues. The CDR3 DNA follows: TGTGCCTGGAGTAGAGGAAACACCATATATTTT. Protein sequence: CAWSRGNTIYF.

V and J are TRBV6-5 and TRBJ2-1; 7 bases agree with TRBD1. The CDR3 length is 15 residues. Germline V CDR1 and CDR2: MNHEY, SVGAGI. J was trimmed by 1 base and V by 4 bases; bases with no gene match: 4. The CDR3 bases are TGTGCCAGCAGTTGGGGCAGGGGGTCCTACAATGAGCAGTTCTTC. Its translation is CASSWGRGSYNEQFF.